This T cell receptor beta chain was recovered during a study of T-cell memory formation after mild COVID-19. Looked up from germline, CDR1 is MNHEY and CDR2 is SMNVEV (reference sequence). V lost 5 bases, J lost 4 bases, and 12 bases lay in between. CDR3 length: 13 amino acids. TCRdb reprocessed the 5' RACE reads with MiXCR, giving one entry per CDR3 protein. The table includes a few hundred thousand distinct CDR3 sequences, approximately 16% detected once. There are a few counts of this clonotype. Its antigen remains unknown. Whole-study results and caveats: Of the contracting clones, CD4+ ones lay mainly in CM and EM, and CD8+ ones in EMRA. That cross-reactive memory joined was suggested by some responding clones appearing in pre-infection memory. Clones that contracted from day 15 to 85 were balanced CD4/CD8, while later expanders leaned CD4+.

Sequencing was done on a sample of PBMCs or a T cell subset sorted from them (not recorded which). The TCR originated in a young man who had mild COVID-19 (a few samples of this study predate the infection). Cell type and time point are not known. V usage is TRBV27 and J usage is TRBJ2-7, with TRBD2 as a possible D gene (6 bases). CDR3 nucleotides: TGTGCCAGCAGTGTGCGGGGTAGGTACGAGCAGTACTTC. Amino acids: CASSVRGRYEQYF.